What follows are 24 T cell receptor beta chains derived from one specimen sequenced in a study of blood T cell repertoires in COVID-19. TCRdb keeps only in-frame clones here, not all; method: immunoSEQ multiplex PCR. The sample lists 170,000 or so clones, around 87% seen once, with less than 3.5% in the top ten. The sequenced material came from peripheral blood. Source of these receptors: a man aged 35-49 years with active or convalescent COVID-19.

The chain has TRBV4-3 and TRBJ1-5; 7 nucleotides match TRBD1. Losses at the gene ends were 1 base for V and 6 bases for J; bases not matched to a gene: 6. CDR3 length: 15 amino acids. CDR1 and CDR2 (germline): LGHNA, YSLEER. The CDR3 sequence: CASSQGTGRGQPQHF. DNA of the CDR3: TGCGCCAGCAGCCAAGGGACAGGCCGGGGTCAGCCCCAGCATTTT.

V is TRBV11-1 and J is TRBJ2-7; TRBD2 agrees at 9 bases. J gave up 3 bases and V 4 bases, and 4 bases lay outside the gene matches. The CDR3 sequence is 14 residues long. The germline gives CDR1 SGHAT, CDR2 FQDESV (reference sequence). This CDR3 is CASSWTSVDYEQYF. The CDR3 DNA is TGTGCCAGCAGCTGGACTAGCGTCGACTACGAGCAGTACTTC. Looking up the rest from reference TRBV11-1 and TRBJ2-7 gives the full variable domain: EAEVAQSPRYKITEKSQAVAFWCDPISGHATLYWYRQILGQGPELLVQFQDESVVDDSQLPKDRFSAERLKGVDSTLKIQPAELGDSAMYLCASSWTSVDYEQYFGPGTRLTVT.

There are a few counts of this clone. This chain joins TRBV3-1 (or the pseudogene TRBV3-2) and TRBJ1-2; a possible D gene is TRBD1 (5 bases). Germline V lookup: CDR1 LGHDT, CDR2 YNNKEL (reference sequence). V lost 3 bases and J 7 bases, leaving 21 bases between the germline ends. The CDR3 is made up of 16 amino acids. CDR3 protein: CASSQFSRVEERGYTF. CDR3 bases: TGTGCCAGCAGCCAGTTTTCCAGGGTAGAGGAGCGTGGCTACACCTTC.

This clone is a singleton in its sample. The chain uses TRBV28 and TRBJ1-1; D gene unclear. V gave up 6 bases and J gave up 6 bases, with 14 bases separating them. The CDR3 totals 13 residues. The germline CDR1 and CDR2 sequences are MDHEN and SYDVKM. CDR3 loop: CASSQGLRAEAFF. CDR3 DNA sequence: TGTGCCAGCAGCCAAGGACTGAGAGCTGAAGCTTTCTTT.

This clone was counted a single time. The rearrangement uses TRBV2 and TRBJ1-5; the D is unclear. This CDR3 has 15 residues. Germline V CDR1 and CDR2: SNHLY, FYNNEI. V was clipped by 2 bases and J by 1 base, with 9 bases between them. In DNA, the CDR3 is TGTGCCAGCAGTGAAATGAGTCTCAGCAATCAGCCCCAGCATTTT. It yields the protein CASSEMSLSNQPQHF. The complete variable domain, with remaining parts taken from reference TRBV2 and TRBJ1-5, reads EPEVTQTPSHQVTQMGQEVILRCVPISNHLYFYWYRQILGQKVEFLVSFYNNEISEKSEIFDDQFSVERPDGSNFTLKIRSTKLEDSAMYFCASSEMSLSNQPQHFGDGTRLSIL.

J is TRBJ1-2 and V is TRBV28; 7 nucleotides agree with TRBD1. The V segment lost 6 bases and the J segment 6 bases; nucleotides outside the gene matches: 7. This CDR3 is 13 amino acids long. Germline V gene lookup returns CDR1 MDHEN and CDR2 SYDVKM. The CDR3 DNA is TGTGCCAGCAGCATAGGGACAGCTAATGGCTACACCTTC. Amino acids: CASSIGTANGYTF.

The chain is built from TRBV27 and TRBJ2-1, with 9 bases that match TRBD2. Germline V gene lookup returns CDR1 MNHEY and CDR2 SMNVEV (reference sequence). This CDR3 spans 15 amino acids. The V segment lost 5 bases and the J segment 8 bases; nucleotides outside the gene matches: 10. CDR3 in DNA: TGTGCCAGCAGTCCCTCCGGGCGGGGGGGCGATGAGCAGTTCTTC. It codes for CASSPSGRGGDEQFF.

The chain combines TRBV23-1 with TRBJ2-3; 8 bases line up with TRBD1. TRBV23-1 qualifies as an ORF whose function is uncertain. J was trimmed by 8 bases and V by 7 bases; bases with no gene match: 11. The CDR3 is made up of 14 amino acids. DNA for the CDR3: TGCGCCAGCACCCAACCGGACAGGGTGGGTACGCAGTATTTT. Its protein is CASTQPDRVGTQYF.

This clone was detected only a few times. The rearrangement joins TRBV9 to TRBJ1-4, with D perhaps TRBD1 (5 bases). The CDR3 totals 16 residues. Germline CDR1 SGDLS, CDR2 YYNGEE. V dropped 0 bases and J dropped 0 bases, with 9 bases sitting between them. CDR3 in DNA: TGTGCCAGCAGCGTAGCATCAGGGTCAACTAATGAAAAACTGTTTTTT. Its translation is CASSVASGSTNEKLFF.

The V and J genes are TRBV4-1 and TRBJ2-7, with 7 bases aligning to TRBD1. In germline, CDR1 is MGHRA, CDR2 YSYEKL. The CDR3 is 15 residues long. The V segment lost 4 bases and the J segment 0 bases; nucleotides outside the gene matches: 6. CDR3 nucleotide sequence: TGCGCCAGCAGCCCAACCCGGGACAGCTCCTACGAGCAGTACTTC. Protein product: CASSPTRDSSYEQYF.

This clone was counted once. The J gene is TRBJ2-2, the V gene TRBV5-1; a weak D match, TRBD2 (6 bases). This CDR3 comprises 14 residues. Deletions cut 5 bases from V and 4 bases from J, with 12 bases between. Per germline, CDR1 SGHRS and CDR2 YFSETQ. The CDR3 reads CASRSGTVTGELFF. DNA for the CDR3: TGCGCCAGCAGATCTGGGACTGTCACCGGGGAGCTGTTTTTT.

V usage is TRBV4-3 and J usage is TRBJ2-3, with 9 bases matching TRBD2. The V gene end was trimmed by 3 bases and the J gene end by 3 bases; junction bases not matched to a gene: 4. Germline CDR1 LGHNA, CDR2 YSLEER. The CDR3 contains 15 residues. The CDR3 coding sequence is TGCGCCAGCAGCCATCAGACTAGCGGTACAGATACGCAGTATTTT. Protein: CASSHQTSGTDTQYF.

The J gene is TRBJ2-7, the V gene TRBV6-6, with TRBD1 matching over 10 bases. Trimming took 8 bases from V and 9 from J; bases not matched to a gene: 13. This CDR3 contains 14 residues. Per germline, CDR1 MNHNY and CDR2 SVGAGI (reference sequence). The CDR3 protein is CASRAGQGNLGQYF. CDR3 nucleotide sequence: TGTGCCAGCCGAGCGGGACAGGGGAATTTAGGGCAGTACTTC.

The V call is TRBV7-9, the J call TRBJ2-5, with D possibly being TRBD1 (5 bases). Germline V lookup: CDR1 SEHNR, CDR2 FQNEAQ (reference sequence). The germline V and J ends were trimmed by 3 bases and 2 bases, with 19 bases remaining between them. This CDR3 comprises 17 residues. The CDR3 reads CASSLGNALPGQETQYF. In DNA form, the CDR3 reads TGTGCCAGCAGCTTGGGGAATGCACTCCCAGGGCAAGAGACCCAGTACTTC.

The V gene is TRBV7-3, the J gene TRBJ2-5, with 13 bases aligning to TRBD2. Germline V CDR1 and CDR2: SGHTA, FQGTGA. V shed 8 bases and J 4 bases; nucleotides not matched to a gene: 19. The CDR3 is made up of 19 amino acids. The CDR3 DNA is TGTGCCAGCCCTCGCGTCAGGACTAGCGGGGGCCCAGGGCTAGAGACCCAGTACTTC. Translating it yields CASPRVRTSGGPGLETQYF.

The table lists this clone with a count of one. This chain joins TRBV6-5 and TRBJ2-7; 12 bases are a match to TRBD1. CDR3 length: 14 residues. The J segment lost 2 bases and the V segment lost 8 bases, leaving 4 bases of the junction unmatched. CDR1 MNHEY and CDR2 SVGAGI come from the germline V gene. CDR3 region: CASWGTGGTYEQYF. In DNA form, the CDR3 reads TGTGCCAGCTGGGGGACAGGGGGCACCTACGAGCAGTACTTC.

This clone was observed a handful of times. The V call is TRBV7-8, the J call TRBJ2-7; 11 bases match TRBD2. Germline loops: CDR1 SGHVS, CDR2 FQNEAQ. The CDR3 extends over 14 amino acids. The J segment lost 3 bases and the V segment lost 5 bases, leaving 3 bases of the junction unmatched. In DNA form, the CDR3 reads TGTGCCAGCAGCCAGACTAGCGGGGACTACGAGCAGTACTTC. Its protein product is CASSQTSGDYEQYF.

The chain recombines TRBV7-3 with TRBJ2-7, with TRBD1 as a possible D gene (6 bases). V gave up 4 bases and J gave up 2 bases, with 15 bases separating them. This CDR3 is built from 15 residues. Per germline, CDR1 SGHTA and CDR2 FQGTGA. CDR3 protein: CASSSPGDKTYEQYF. DNA of the CDR3: TGTGCCAGCAGCTCACCTGGGGACAAAACCTACGAGCAGTACTTC.

The chain has TRBV19 and TRBJ1-1; 10 bases agree with TRBD1. The ends lost 9 bases at V and 4 bases at J; junction bases unmatched: 8. Germline V CDR1 and CDR2: LNHDA, SQIVND (reference sequence). This CDR3 comprises 14 residues. CDR3 sequence: CASEGDRGSTEAFF. In DNA, the CDR3 is TGTGCCAGCGAGGGGGACAGGGGTTCCACTGAAGCTTTCTTT.

As concerns this clone: The germline gene is not matched at one end of the junction; a read error may be the cause. This chain uses TRBV18 with TRBJ1-1, with D tentatively TRBD1 (5 bases). Germline V gene data show CDR1 as KGHSH and CDR2 as LQKENI. This CDR3 spans 14 amino acids. The CDR3 bases are TGTGCCAGCTCAAACGGGCCAGCGAACACTGAAGGGGACTTT. Its translation is CASSNGPANTEGDF. Combining the CDR3 with reference TRBV18 and TRBJ1-1 gives the whole variable domain NAGVMQNPRHLVRRRGQEARLRCSPMKGHSHVYWYRQLPEEGLKFMVYLQKENIIDESGMPKERFSAEFPKEGPSILRIQQVVRGDSAAYFCASSNGPANTEGDFGQGTRLTVV.

This chain links TRBV28 with TRBJ1-3, with 7 bases fitting TRBD1. Germline-derived CDR1 and CDR2 are MDHEN and SYDVKM. This CDR3 has 14 residues. J lost 5 bases, V lost 6 bases, and 7 bases had no gene match. In DNA, the CDR3 is TGTGCCAGCAGACCACCGGGACAGCGAAACACCATATATTTT. Translating it yields CASRPPGQRNTIYF.

The rearrangement joins TRBV28 to TRBJ2-7, with TRBD1 matching over 8 bases. With V trimmed by 2 bases and J by 5 bases, 5 bases remained unmatched. This CDR3 spans 14 amino acids. The germline V gene encodes CDR1 MDHEN and CDR2 SYDVKM. The CDR3 nucleotides are TGTGCCAGCAGTTTAACAGGGGGGCGCGACGAGCAGTACTTC. Translated, it gives CASSLTGGRDEQYF.

This chain uses TRBV7-3 with TRBJ2-7; 8 positions match TRBD1. V shed 5 bases, J shed 2 bases, and the junction held 5 bases outside the gene matches. The CDR3 runs to 14 residues. The germline V gene encodes CDR1 SGHTA and CDR2 FQGTGA. CDR3 sequence: CASSAGTGAYEQYF. The CDR3, as DNA: TGTGCCAGCAGCGCCGGGACAGGAGCCTACGAGCAGTACTTC.

Only one count was recorded for this clone. The chain uses TRBV7-2 and TRBJ2-1, with a tentative D call TRBD1 (6 bases). The CDR3 totals 15 residues. With 3 bases removed from V and 2 bases from J, the gap between germline ends came to 11 bases. Germline CDR1 reads SGHTA; CDR2 reads FQGNSA. The CDR3 sequence: CASSLGAAAYNEQFF. CDR3 DNA: TGTGCCAGCAGCTTGGGGGCGGCAGCCTACAATGAGCAGTTCTTC.